This T cell receptor (beta chain) was captured in a study of Ad26.COV2.S vaccination and SARS-CoV-2 variants. Study at large: Recipients of Ad26.COV2.S got it intramuscularly, once or twice 56 days apart. General study points: Vaccine recipients had higher spike-specific TCR breadth than placebo recipients.

Noted treatment: roughly 19 received Ad26.COV2.S at low or high dose, single or two shots; a few received placebo; per-sample allocation not given. The study sampled participants on day 63 after the first vaccine or placebo injection. Boston provided a donor who was an adult aged 18-55 years. An Ad26 vector carrying the Wuhan-strain SARS-CoV-2 spike served as the vaccine. Clones were read by immunoSEQ multiplex PCR, and TCRdb kept only the in-frame ones, dropping some. The sample lists 250,000 or so clones, around 88% seen once, with less than 3% in the top ten. Note on this clone: Its antigen is not known.

V gave up 1 base and J gave up 8 bases; unmatched junction bases: 4. This CDR3 region has 14 residues. Germline assignment: CDR1 SGHAT and CDR2 FQNNGV. This rearrangement joins TRBV11-2 to TRBJ2-1; 8 positions agree with TRBD2. The source is a person aged 18 to 59 who received the Ad26.COV2.S COVID-19 vaccine or a placebo. Sample: peripheral blood, taken in a trial of Ad26.COV2.S vaccine versus placebo. The CDR3 DNA reads TGTGCCAGCAGCTTAGGTAGCGGGACGGATGAGCAGTTCTTC. It translates to CASSLGSGTDEQFF.